This T cell receptor (beta chain) was sequenced during a study of tumor-infiltrating lymphocytes in localized non-small cell lung cancer. Study in general: Some samples were collected after neoadjuvant chemotherapy; smokers, never-smokers and several histologies were included.

The germline gives CDR1 SGHRS, CDR2 YFSETQ. The CDR3 has 13 residues. The V end lost 0 bases, the J end lost 5 bases, and 8 bases lay between the germline ends. Data came from immunoSEQ multiplex PCR; TCRdb stores just in-frame clones and leaves some out. The table includes over 10,000 clones, about 78% detected once. Study findings and constraints: Compared with uninvolved lung, tumors showed higher T cell infiltration by TCRbeta sequencing. Only some patients had TCR sequencing, depending on available tissue. No T-cell fraction difference was seen between IM1 and IM2 tumors.

This clone was detected only a few times. Its antigen is unidentified. The gene calls are TRBV5-1 and TRBJ2-5; the D is unclear. Sequencing used uninvolved lung tissue not adjacent to the tumor. The source of this sequence is a human donor with non-small cell lung cancer. The CDR3 is CASSLGEGETQYF. The DNA for the CDR3 is TGCGCCAGCAGCTTGGGGGAAGGGGAGACCCAGTACTTC.